This T cell receptor (beta chain) was profiled in a study of blood T cell repertoires in COVID-19. The table came from immunoSEQ multiplex PCR; TCRdb's copy has only in-frame clones and leaves some out. The top ten hold around 5.8% of the sample, which has 250,000 to 350,000 clones, 87% seen once. Individuals aged roughly 18 to 95 years were recruited from 24 US areas. The TCR was taken from a woman in her thirties or forties who had recovered from COVID-19. Sequenced sample: PBMCs or T cells enriched from blood (not recorded which).

CDR3 bases: TGTGCCAGTAGTTTAGGGACTAGCGGAAGGAATGAGCAGTTCTTC. Its protein is CASSLGTSGRNEQFF. The chain is built from TRBV19 and TRBJ2-1; 11 nucleotides align to TRBD2. V gave up 5 bases and J gave up 7 bases; unmatched junction bases: 7. In germline, CDR1 is LNHDA, CDR2 SQIVND (reference sequence). CDR3 length equals 15 residues.